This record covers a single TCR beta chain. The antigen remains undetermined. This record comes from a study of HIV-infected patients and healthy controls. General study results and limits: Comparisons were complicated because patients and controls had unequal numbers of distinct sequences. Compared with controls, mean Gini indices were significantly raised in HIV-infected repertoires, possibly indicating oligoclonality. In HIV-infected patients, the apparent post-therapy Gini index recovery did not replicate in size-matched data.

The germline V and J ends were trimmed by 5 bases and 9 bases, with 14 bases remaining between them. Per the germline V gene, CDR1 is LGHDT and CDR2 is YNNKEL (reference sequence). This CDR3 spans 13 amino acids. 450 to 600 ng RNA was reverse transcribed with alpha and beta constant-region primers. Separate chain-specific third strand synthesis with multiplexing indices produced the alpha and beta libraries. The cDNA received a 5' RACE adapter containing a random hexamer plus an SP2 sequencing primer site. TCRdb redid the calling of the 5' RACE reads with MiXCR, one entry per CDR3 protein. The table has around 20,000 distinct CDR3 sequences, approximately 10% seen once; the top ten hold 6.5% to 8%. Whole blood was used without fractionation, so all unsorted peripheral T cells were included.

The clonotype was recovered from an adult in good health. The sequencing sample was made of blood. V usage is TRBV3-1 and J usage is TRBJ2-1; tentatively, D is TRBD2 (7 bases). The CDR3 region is CASSEGGRTEQFF. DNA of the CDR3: TGTGCCAGCAGCGAGGGGGGGAGGACTGAGCAGTTCTTC.